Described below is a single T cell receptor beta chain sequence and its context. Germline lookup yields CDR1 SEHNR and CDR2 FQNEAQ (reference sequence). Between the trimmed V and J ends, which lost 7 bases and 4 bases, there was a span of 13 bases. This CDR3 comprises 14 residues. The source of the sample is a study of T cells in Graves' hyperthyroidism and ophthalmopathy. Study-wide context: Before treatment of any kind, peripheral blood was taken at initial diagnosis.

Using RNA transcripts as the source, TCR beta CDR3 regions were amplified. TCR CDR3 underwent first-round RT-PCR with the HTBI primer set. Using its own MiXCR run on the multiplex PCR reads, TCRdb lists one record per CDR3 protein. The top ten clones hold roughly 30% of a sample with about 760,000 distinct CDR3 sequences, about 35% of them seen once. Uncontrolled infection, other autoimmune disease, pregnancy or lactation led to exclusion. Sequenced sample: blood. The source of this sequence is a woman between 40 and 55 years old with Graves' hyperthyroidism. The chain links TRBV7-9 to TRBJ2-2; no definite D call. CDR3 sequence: CASTFYSRTGELFF. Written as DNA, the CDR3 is TGTGCCAGCACCTTTTACAGCCGCACCGGGGAGCTGTTTTTT. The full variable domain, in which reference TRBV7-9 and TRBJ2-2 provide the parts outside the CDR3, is DTGVSQNPRHKITKRGQNVTFRCDPISEHNRLYWYRQTLGQGPEFLTYFQNEAQLEKSRLLSDRFSAERPKGSFSTLEIQRTEQGDSAMYLCASTFYSRTGELFFGEGSRLTVL.